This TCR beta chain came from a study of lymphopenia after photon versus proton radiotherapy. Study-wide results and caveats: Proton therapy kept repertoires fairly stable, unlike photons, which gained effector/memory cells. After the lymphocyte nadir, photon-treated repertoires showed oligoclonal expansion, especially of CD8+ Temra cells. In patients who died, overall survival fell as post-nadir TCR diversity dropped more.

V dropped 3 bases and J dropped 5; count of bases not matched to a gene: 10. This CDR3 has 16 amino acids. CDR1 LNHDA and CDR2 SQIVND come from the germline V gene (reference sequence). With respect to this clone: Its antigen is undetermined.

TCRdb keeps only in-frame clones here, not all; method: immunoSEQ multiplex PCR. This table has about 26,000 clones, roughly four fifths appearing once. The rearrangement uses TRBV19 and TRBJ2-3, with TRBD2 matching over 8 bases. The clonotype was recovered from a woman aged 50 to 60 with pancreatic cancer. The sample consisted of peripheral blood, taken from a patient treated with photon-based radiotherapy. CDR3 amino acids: CASSMGASGLQDTQYF. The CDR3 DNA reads TGTGCCAGTAGTATGGGGGCTAGCGGGCTACAAGATACGCAGTATTTT.